Listed here is a single T cell receptor (beta chain). This entry comes from a study of control samples from healthy donors and cancer patients. Losses at the gene ends were 3 bases for V and 7 bases for J; bases not matched to a gene: 16. CDR1 and CDR2 (germline): SGHNT, YYREEE (reference sequence). This CDR3 has 18 amino acids. Clones were sequenced by immunoSEQ multiplex PCR, and TCRdb holds only the in-frame ones, with some missing. The data hold roughly 40,000 clones, with around 90% observed a single time. What was sequenced was blood. The source of this sequence is a woman aged 50 to 65 in good health. The chain links TRBV5-4 to TRBJ2-2, with 9 nucleotides matching TRBD1. The CDR3 DNA reads as TGTGCCAGCAGCTCCCAACAAACACGCGGGACAGGGCGCGGGGAGCTGTTTTTT. Protein sequence: CASSSQQTRGTGRGELFF.